Listed here are 19 T cell receptor beta chains from one sample, sequenced in a study of shared clonotypes between healthy human individuals. Measured with immunoSEQ multiplex PCR; TCRdb has only the in-frame clones, and not every one. The table includes a few million clones, just under 95% detected once. The sample comprised naive CD4+ T cells from PBMCs. Documented subset: CD45RA+ positively selected. The source is a man aged 18 to 29 in good health. Some clones in this sample may be carry-over from other donors' samples.

A word on this clone: The junction differs from germline at one of its ends, possibly a read error. This same CDR3 is encoded by further DNA sequences in the sample. The chain uses TRBV6-1 and TRBJ1-1; tentatively, D is TRBD1 (5 bases). CDR1 and CDR2 from the germline V gene are MNHNS and SASEGT. CDR3 length equals 16 residues. CDR3 DNA sequence: TGTGCCAGCAGTGAAGGCGGATGGTACAAGGACACTGAGGCTTTCTTT. This encodes CASSEGGWYKDTEAFF.

The V and J genes are TRBV5-1 and TRBJ2-3; TRBD2 aligns across 10 bases. Germline V lookup: CDR1 SGHRS, CDR2 YFSETQ. Unmatched junction bases numbered 11, after V lost 2 bases and J lost 5 bases. This CDR3 is 17 amino acids long. Written as DNA, the CDR3 is TGCGCCAGCAGCTTATCGGTAGCTAGCGGGAGCGGAGATACGCAGTATTTT. Amino acid sequence: CASSLSVASGSGDTQYF.

The chain joins TRBV9 to TRBJ1-1; D unclear. This CDR3 region has 17 residues. The V gene lost 4 bases and the J gene lost 0 bases, with 19 bases spanning the gap. CDR1 and CDR2 (germline): SGDLS, YYNGEE. The chain's CDR3 is CASSPPRRETMNTEAFF. The CDR3 bases are TGTGCCAGCAGCCCTCCCCGGCGGGAGACCATGAACACTGAAGCTTTCTTT.

Comment on this clone: This specimen includes other DNA sequences encoding the same CDR3. V usage is TRBV18 and J usage is TRBJ1-1; D call uncertain. The CDR3 is 14 amino acids. Per the germline V gene, CDR1 is KGHSH and CDR2 is LQKENI. V shed 1 base and J shed 1 base, with 7 bases lying between them. This CDR3 reads CASSPLAGNTEAFF. The CDR3 DNA sequence: TGTGCCAGCTCACCACTTGCGGGGAACACTGAAGCTTTCTTT.

This clone came up a few times. CDR3 region: CATSRDRGQYGYTF. The CDR3 nucleotides read TGTGCCACCAGCAGGGACAGGGGGCAATATGGCTACACCTTC. The chain combines TRBV15 with TRBJ1-2; 11 nucleotides agree with TRBD1. The V gene's germline CDR1 is LNHNV and CDR2 YYDKDF (reference sequence). This CDR3 has 14 residues. V was pared by 3 bases and J by 5 bases, with 2 bases of the junction left unmatched.

This sequence joins TRBV25-1 and TRBJ2-7; D is possibly TRBD2 (7 bases). The CDR3 totals 15 residues. The V gene's germline CDR1 is MGHDK and CDR2 SYGVNS. Trimming stripped 3 bases from V and 6 bases from J, with 18 bases between. In nucleotides, the CDR3 is TGTGCCAGCAGTGATCCCCGAGGGGGGGCGAGCGAGCAGTACTTC. Its protein is CASSDPRGGASEQYF.

CDR3 DNA: TGTGCCACAGGGGACGGAAGCGTCACAGATACGCAGTATTTT. Translation gives CATGDGSVTDTQYF. This chain uses TRBV10-3 with TRBJ2-3; weak D call: TRBD1 (6 bases). The CDR3 loop spans 14 amino acids. Trimming removed 10 bases from V and 2 bases from J, with 16 bases in between. Germline V gene sequence: CDR1 ENHRY, CDR2 SYGVKD.

This sequence joins TRBV18 and TRBJ1-5; tentative D call: TRBD1 (5 bases). CDR1 and CDR2 from the germline V gene are KGHSH and LQKENI. V was cut by 0 bases and J by 4 bases, with 10 bases left in between. CDR3 length: 15 residues. CDR3 sequence: CASSPPGAKNQPQHF. CDR3 DNA: TGTGCCAGCTCACCACCCGGGGCTAAAAATCAGCCCCAGCATTTT.

The CDR3 is CASSYTDSYYGYTF. The DNA of the CDR3 is TGTGCCAGCAGTTACACGGACTCTTACTATGGCTACACCTTC. The chain has TRBV6-5 and TRBJ1-2; no clear D gene. Germline values: CDR1 MNHEY, CDR2 SVGAGI. V was shortened by 2 bases and J by 3 bases, with 10 bases between the two germline ends. The CDR3 spans 14 residues.

V and J are TRBV4-1 and TRBJ1-1; D is unresolved. Germline V gives CDR1 MGHRA, CDR2 YSYEKL. This CDR3 region has 13 residues. With 6 bases removed from V and 0 bases from J, the gap between germline ends came to 8 bases. CDR3 sequence reads: CASRSGMNTEAFF. As DNA, the CDR3 is TGCGCCAGCAGATCGGGGATGAACACTGAAGCTTTCTTT.

The chain is built from TRBV7-3 and TRBJ2-1; 13 bases map to TRBD2. The CDR3 is 18 amino acids. J gave up 8 bases and V 0 bases, and 10 bases lay outside the gene matches. From germline, CDR1 is SGHTA and CDR2 FQGTGA. The CDR3 DNA is TGTGCCAGCAGCTTAACTCCCCTTACTAGCGGGAGGGCCGATGAGCAGTTCTTC. Its translation is CASSLTPLTSGRADEQFF.

The chain uses TRBV28 and TRBJ1-5; D possibly corresponds to TRBD1 (5 bases). Germline V CDR1 and CDR2: MDHEN, SYDVKM. V was shortened by 2 bases and J by 3 bases, with 17 bases between the two germline ends. The CDR3 extends over 17 amino acids. The CDR3, as DNA: TGTGCCAGCAGTTTACCCCCCGGGGGGTACTTCAATCAGCCCCAGCATTTT. Translating gives CASSLPPGGYFNQPQHF.

The V and J genes are TRBV13 and TRBJ2-7, with D perhaps given as TRBD1 or TRBD2 (7 bases each). Looked up from germline, CDR1 is PRHDT and CDR2 is FYEKMQ (reference sequence). CDR3 length: 14 residues. V dropped 5 bases and J dropped 2 bases, with 13 bases sitting between them. The DNA of the CDR3 is TGTGCCAGCAGCCCAGGGGGGGAGCCCTACGAGCAGTACTTC. Protein product: CASSPGGEPYEQYF.

CDR3 DNA sequence: TGTGCCAGCAGCCAACCCGGACAGGGGAGGGGTGAGCAGTTCTTC. Residues: CASSQPGQGRGEQFF. This rearrangement joins TRBV7-6 to TRBJ2-1; 9 bases match TRBD1. CDR1 and CDR2 (germline): SGHVS, FNYEAQ. CDR3 size: 15 residues. V dropped 5 bases and J dropped 9; count of bases not matched to a gene: 11.

Of note for this clone: In the same sample, other DNA sequences code for this CDR3. CDR3 DNA sequence: TGTGCCAGCACCACCGGGACTAATTACAATGAGCAGTTCTTC. Translation: CASTTGTNYNEQFF. The V call is TRBV9, the J call TRBJ2-1; 7 bases align to TRBD2. This CDR3 region has 14 residues. Trimming cost V 6 bases and J 4 bases; bases outside gene matches: 7. CDR1 SGDLS and CDR2 YYNGEE come from the germline V gene.

The chain uses TRBV30 and TRBJ2-7, with TRBD1 identical over 8 bases. The CDR3 has 13 residues. Trimming at V came to 3 bases and at J to 3 bases, leaving 4 bases not matched to a gene. Germline-derived CDR1 and CDR2 are GTSNPN and SVGIG (reference sequence). The CDR3 DNA reads as TGTGCCTGGAGGCCCGGGACAGGCTACGAGCAGTACTTC. Translating it yields CAWRPGTGYEQYF.

J is TRBJ2-5 and V is TRBV7-3; TRBD2 aligns across 11 bases. The CDR3 totals 17 residues. J gave up 4 bases and V 5 bases, and 12 bases lay outside the gene matches. CDR1 is SGHTA, CDR2 FQGTGA, per germline. The DNA for the CDR3 is TGTGCCAGCAGCCCCGACCGTAGCGGGAGGGGATTAGAGACCCAGTACTTC. Translation gives CASSPDRSGRGLETQYF.

The rearrangement links TRBV11-2 to TRBJ2-1; D is ambiguous. In germline, CDR1 is SGHAT, CDR2 FQNNGV. Trimming removed 4 bases at V and 5 bases at J, with 12 bases between. The CDR3 totals 14 residues. DNA for the CDR3: TGTGCCAGCAGCTCGAGTAACCGAAACAATGAGCAGTTCTTC. It translates to CASSSSNRNNEQFF.

This clone occurred once. The chain has TRBV28 and TRBJ2-3, with 7 bases that match TRBD1. The trim removed 1 base at V and 4 bases at J, leaving 8 bases unmatched. The CDR3 contains 16 residues. Germline assignment: CDR1 MDHEN and CDR2 SYDVKM. Written as DNA, the CDR3 is TGTGCCAGCAGTTTATTGGGACAGCTAATCCCAGATACGCAGTATTTT. Protein sequence: CASSLLGQLIPDTQYF.